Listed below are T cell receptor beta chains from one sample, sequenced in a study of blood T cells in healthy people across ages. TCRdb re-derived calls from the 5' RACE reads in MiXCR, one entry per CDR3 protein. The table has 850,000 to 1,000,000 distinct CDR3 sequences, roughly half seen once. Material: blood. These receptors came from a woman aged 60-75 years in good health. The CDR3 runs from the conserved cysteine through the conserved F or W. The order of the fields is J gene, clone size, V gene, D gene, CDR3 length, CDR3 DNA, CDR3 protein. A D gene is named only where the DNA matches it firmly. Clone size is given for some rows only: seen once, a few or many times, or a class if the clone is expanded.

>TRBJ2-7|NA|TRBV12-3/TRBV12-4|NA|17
TGTGCCAGCAGTTTGGGTGACAGACAACCTCTCTCTTACGAGCAGTACTTC
CASSLGDRQPLSYEQYF
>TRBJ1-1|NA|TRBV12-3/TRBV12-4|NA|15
TGTGCCAGCAGTTTACGGTCGTGGGGGAACACTGAAGCTTTCTTT
CASSLRSWGNTEAFF
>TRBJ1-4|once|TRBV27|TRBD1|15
TGTGCCAGCAGTCGAACCAGACAGGGGGGGGAAAAACTGTTTTTT
CASSRTRQGGEKLFF
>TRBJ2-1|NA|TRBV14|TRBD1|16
TGTGCCAGCAGCCAAGGGAGGGGGACAGGCACCAATGAGCAGTTCTTC
CASSQGRGTGTNEQFF
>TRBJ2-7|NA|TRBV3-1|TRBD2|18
TGTGCCAGCAGCCCTCGAAATAGCGGGAGACCCTCAGGTTACGAGCAGTACTTC
CASSPRNSGRPSGYEQYF
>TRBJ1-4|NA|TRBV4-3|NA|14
TGCGCCAGCAGCCTTTTCAGGGAGGGGGAAAAACTGTTTTTT
CASSLFREGEKLFF
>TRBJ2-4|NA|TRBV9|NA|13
TGTGCCAGCAGCCCTCAACAGATCCTTGAGCAGTACTTC
CASSPQQILEQYF
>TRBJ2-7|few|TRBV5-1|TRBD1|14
TGCGCCAGCAGCGTTACCGGGACAGGGTACGAGCAGTACTTC
CASSVTGTGYEQYF
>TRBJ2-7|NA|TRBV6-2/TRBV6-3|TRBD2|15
TGTGCCAGCAGTTGGTGGGGGACTAGCTCCTACGAGCAGTACTTC
CASSWWGTSSYEQYF
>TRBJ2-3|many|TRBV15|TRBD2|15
TGTGCCACCAGCAGAGAAAGCGGGAGAACAGATACGCAGTATTTT
CATSRESGRTDTQYF
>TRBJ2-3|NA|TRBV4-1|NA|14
TGCGCCAGCAGCTTCACTGACAGGCCCGATACGCAGTATTTT
CASSFTDRPDTQYF